The next 5 T cell receptor beta chains were all read from a single sample in a study of neurological immune-mediated disorders. TCRdb re-called the 5' RACE reads through MiXCR, storing one row per CDR3 protein. In the table there are fewer than 25,000 distinct CDR3 sequences, roughly an eighth of which are singletons. Noted time point: technical triplicate 1. The sample comprised CD4+ T cells from blood. The receptors were gathered from a female donor with HTLV-1-associated myelopathy (HAM/TSP).

This clonotype was picked up many times. The rearrangement joins TRBV7-9 to TRBJ2-3; no firm D call. The CDR3 loop spans 20 amino acids. The V end was cut by 1 base, the J end by 3 bases, with 26 bases between. The germline CDR1 and CDR2 sequences are SEHNR and FQNEAQ (reference sequence). CDR3 sequence reads: CASSLDQYIPKTPWTDTQYF. The CDR3 DNA reads as TGTGCCAGCAGCTTAGACCAATACATCCCAAAGACCCCGTGGACAGATACGCAGTATTTT.

Concerning this clonotype: Because the CDR3's place on the DNA is in doubt, the DNA is left out and the CDR3 is given as listed by TCRdb. The chain couples TRBV7-2 to TRBJ2-5; TRBD1, the D gene given by the table, was not confirmed from the DNA. Germline V gene data show CDR1 as SGHTA and CDR2 as FQGNSA. The CDR3 is 21 amino acids in total, end residues counted. This chain's CDR3 is CASSFYICSASVGAGGETQYF.

In this sample, this clonotype turned up many times. The rearrangement joins TRBV4-1 to TRBJ2-5; D possibly corresponds to TRBD1 (5 bases). V lost 3 bases, J lost 3 bases, and 5 bases lay in between. Per germline, CDR1 MGHRA and CDR2 YSYEKL. The CDR3 is 12 amino acids. The CDR3 reads CASSHREETQYF. CDR3 DNA: TGCGCCAGCAGCCACAGGGAAGAGACCCAGTACTTC.

This clonotype was observed at least ten times. The chain recombines TRBV5-1 with TRBJ1-1; D is perhaps TRBD1 (6 bases). Trimming removed 3 bases at V and 3 bases at J, with 12 bases between. This CDR3 contains 14 residues. Per germline, CDR1 SGHRS and CDR2 YFSETQ. CDR3 DNA: TGCGCCAGCAGCTATACACAGGGTTACACTGAAGCTTTCTTT. This sequence encodes CASSYTQGYTEAFF. Full variable domain (missing parts from reference TRBV5-1 and TRBJ1-1): KAGVTQTPRYLIKTRGQQVTLSCSPISGHRSVSWYQQTPGQGLQFLFEYFSETQRNKGNFPGRFSGRQFSNSRSEMNVSTLELGDSALYLCASSYTQGYTEAFFGQGTRLTVV.

This clonotype was found many times. V is TRBV6-2 or TRBV6-3 and J is TRBJ1-6, with D perhaps matching TRBD1 (5 bases). The CDR3 sequence is 15 residues long. Per germline, CDR1 MNHEY and CDR2 SVGEGT. V lost 5 bases to trimming and J lost 5 bases, with 13 bases between them. The CDR3 sequence: CASSQWTRDNSPLHF. The CDR3 bases are TGTGCCAGCAGTCAATGGACAAGGGATAATTCACCCCTCCACTTT.